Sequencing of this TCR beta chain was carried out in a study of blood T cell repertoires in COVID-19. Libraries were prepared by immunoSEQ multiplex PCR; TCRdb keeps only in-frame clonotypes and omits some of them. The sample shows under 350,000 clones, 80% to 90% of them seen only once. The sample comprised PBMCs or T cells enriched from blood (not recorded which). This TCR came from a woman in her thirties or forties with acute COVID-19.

The CDR3 sequence: CASRPGGIYEQYF. The DNA of the CDR3 is TGTGCCAGCAGACCGGGAGGAATATACGAGCAGTACTTC. V and J are TRBV27 and TRBJ2-7, with TRBD2 identical over 7 bases. Germline V gene sequence: CDR1 MNHEY, CDR2 SMNVEV (reference sequence). The CDR3 loop spans 13 amino acids. J lost 4 bases, V lost 6 bases, and 6 bases had no gene match.